Here is one T cell receptor (beta chain) with its context. As originally analysed: Estimated nucleated cell counts came from reference gene primer amplification. The repertoire was sequenced with immunoSEQ multiplex PCR; TCRdb's copy has only in-frame clones and lacks some. V and J calls and clone size are those listed in that table; D and trimming were worked out from the DNA. This table has around 20,000 clones, 80% to 90% appearing once. This sample is drawn from a study of blood T cell repertoires in COVID-19. In the study overall: Samples came from the United States, Italy and Spain, spanning acute and convalescent COVID-19. Sample material is recorded as cDNA or gDNA derived from T cells, B-cell-depleted T cells, or PBMCs.

Germline V gives CDR1 LNHNV, CDR2 YYDKDF (reference sequence). This CDR3 is 16 amino acids long. V shed 5 bases, J shed 7 bases, and the junction held 14 bases outside the gene matches. The sample consisted of peripheral blood. The chain is built from TRBV15 and TRBJ2-7, with 10 bases aligning to TRBD2. The source of this sequence is a human donor in a cohort sampled during active COVID-19. The donor label of this sample is uncertain. This chain's CDR3 is CATSPRGTSGRDEQYF. CDR3 DNA: TGTGCCACCAGCCCCCGGGGGACGAGCGGGAGGGATGAGCAGTACTTC.